Below are 11 T cell receptor beta chains sequenced from a single sample in a study of shared clonotypes between healthy human individuals. The table came from immunoSEQ multiplex PCR; TCRdb's copy has only in-frame clones and leaves some out. The sample has around 2.1 million clones, 93% seen once; the top ten hold roughly 1.7%. Positively selected for CCR7, the CD45RO-negative cells used as naive CD8 cells excluded terminally differentiated effector memory CD45RA+ cells. Sequenced sample: naive CD8+ T cells from PBMCs. Source of these receptors: a man between 18 and 35 years old in good health. Some clones in this sample may be carry-over from other donors' samples.

This clone came up once. V usage is TRBV28 and J usage is TRBJ1-3; D is perhaps TRBD1 (5 bases). This CDR3 spans 13 amino acids. CDR1 and CDR2 from the germline V gene are MDHEN and SYDVKM. The V end lost 5 bases, the J end lost 13 bases, and 18 bases lay between the germline ends. The CDR3 is CASSLALGTTIYF. The CDR3, as DNA: TGTGCCAGCAGTCTGGCCTTAGGGACGACGATATATTTT.

The rearrangement joins TRBV27 to TRBJ2-7; TRBD1 matches 10 bases. Germline CDR1 MNHEY, CDR2 SMNVEV (reference sequence). V shed 8 bases, J shed 6 bases, and the junction held 7 bases outside the gene matches. The CDR3 loop spans 13 amino acids. The CDR3, as DNA: TGTGCCAGCGGACCGACAGGGGGCCCCGAGCAGTACTTC. Residues: CASGPTGGPEQYF.

V and J are TRBV7-3 and TRBJ1-1; no firm D call. The CDR3 runs to 15 residues. Germline V gene sequence: CDR1 SGHTA, CDR2 FQGTGA. With 1 base removed from V and 0 bases from J, the gap between germline ends came to 9 bases. The CDR3 loop is CASSLNSHLNTEAFF. In DNA, the CDR3 is TGTGCCAGCAGCTTAAACAGTCATCTGAACACTGAAGCTTTCTTT.

The chain recombines TRBV30 with TRBJ2-1; D gene ambiguous. V dropped 2 bases and J dropped 7 bases, with 6 bases sitting between them. The CDR3 loop spans 11 amino acids. Germline V gene sequence: CDR1 GTSNPN, CDR2 SVGIG (reference sequence). CDR3 DNA: TGTGCCTGGAGTCTGAAGAATGAGCAGTTCTTC. It is translated as CAWSLKNEQFF.

The rearrangement joins TRBV5-1 to TRBJ2-7, with D possibly TRBD2 on 5 matching bases. Germline CDR1 reads SGHRS; CDR2 reads YFSETQ. The CDR3 extends over 17 amino acids. With 4 bases removed from V and 4 bases from J, the gap between germline ends came to 24 bases. CDR3 nucleotide sequence: TGCGCCAGCAGCCCGCCGATTGTTGCAAGGAGGCCTTACGAGCAGTACTTC. Translation: CASSPPIVARRPYEQYF.

The chain has TRBV19 and TRBJ2-2, with D perhaps matching TRBD1 (6 bases). The CDR3 spans 13 residues. V lost 5 bases and J lost 6, with 10 bases in between. Germline V gene lookup returns CDR1 LNHDA and CDR2 SQIVND (reference sequence). CDR3 coding DNA: TGTGCCAGTAGTTTCGGACAGTCCGGGGAGCTGTTTTTT. Its protein is CASSFGQSGELFF. Complete variable domain (other parts from reference TRBV19 and TRBJ2-2): DGGITQSPKYLFRKEGQNVTLSCEQNLNHDAMYWYRQDPGQGLRLIYYSQIVNDFQKGDIAEGYSVSREKKESFPLTVTSAQKNPTAFYLCASSFGQSGELFFGEGSRLTVL.

This clone appeared a single time. The chain has TRBV7-8 and TRBJ2-1, with D perhaps given as TRBD1 or TRBD2 (5 bases each). Germline CDR1 and CDR2: SGHVS and FQNEAQ. This CDR3 spans 15 amino acids. V dropped 5 bases and J dropped 4 bases, with 15 bases sitting between them. This chain's CDR3 is CASSPAGTVYNEQFF. The CDR3 DNA sequence: TGTGCCAGCAGCCCCGCCGGGACGGTTTACAATGAGCAGTTCTTC. The full variable domain, in which reference TRBV7-8 and TRBJ2-1 provide the parts outside the CDR3, is GAGVSQSPRYKVAKRGQDVALRCDPISGHVSLFWYQQALGQGPEFLTYFQNEAQLDKSGLPSDRFFAERPEGSVSTLKIQRTQQEDSAVYLCASSPAGTVYNEQFFGPGTRLTVL.

The chain recombines TRBV30 with TRBJ2-6; D remains ambiguous. There are 14 residues in the CDR3. V lost 3 bases and J 2 bases, leaving 8 bases between the germline ends. Looked up from germline, CDR1 is GTSNPN and CDR2 is SVGIG (reference sequence). CDR3 in DNA: TGTGCCTGGAGAGGTCGTACTGGGGCCAACGTCCTGACTTTC. Its translation is CAWRGRTGANVLTF. The entire variable domain, with the rest obtained from reference TRBV30 and TRBJ2-6, is as follows: SQTIHQWPATLVQPVGSPLSLECTVEGTSNPNLYWYRQAAGRGLQLLFYSVGIGQISSEVPQNLSASRPQDRQFILSSKKLLLSDSGFYLCAWRGRTGANVLTFGAGSRLTVL.

This chain connects TRBV2 to TRBJ2-5; 8 nucleotides line up with TRBD1. The CDR3 is made up of 15 amino acids. In germline, CDR1 is SNHLY, CDR2 FYNNEI. Trimming took 3 bases from V and 1 from J; bases not matched to a gene: 4. This chain's CDR3 is CASSDSGQGQETQYF. CDR3 DNA: TGTGCCAGCAGTGACTCAGGACAGGGCCAAGAGACCCAGTACTTC.

This clone was found a few times. The genes are TRBV4-1 and TRBJ1-1; D is unresolved. CDR1 is MGHRA and CDR2 is YSYEKL in the germline V gene. Trimming removed 4 bases at V and 0 bases at J, with 6 bases between. The CDR3 totals 13 residues. This CDR3 reads CASSPYMNTEAFF. The CDR3 DNA is TGCGCCAGCAGCCCGTACATGAACACTGAAGCTTTCTTT.

V usage is TRBV6-1 and J usage is TRBJ1-5, with D maybe TRBD1 (6 bases). V was cut by 2 bases and J by 3 bases, with 14 bases left in between. From germline, CDR1 is MNHNS and CDR2 SASEGT. CDR3 length: 16 amino acids. The CDR3 sequence: CASSERPGDHNQPQHF. CDR3 DNA: TGTGCCAGCAGTGAACGGCCAGGGGATCACAATCAGCCCCAGCATTTT.